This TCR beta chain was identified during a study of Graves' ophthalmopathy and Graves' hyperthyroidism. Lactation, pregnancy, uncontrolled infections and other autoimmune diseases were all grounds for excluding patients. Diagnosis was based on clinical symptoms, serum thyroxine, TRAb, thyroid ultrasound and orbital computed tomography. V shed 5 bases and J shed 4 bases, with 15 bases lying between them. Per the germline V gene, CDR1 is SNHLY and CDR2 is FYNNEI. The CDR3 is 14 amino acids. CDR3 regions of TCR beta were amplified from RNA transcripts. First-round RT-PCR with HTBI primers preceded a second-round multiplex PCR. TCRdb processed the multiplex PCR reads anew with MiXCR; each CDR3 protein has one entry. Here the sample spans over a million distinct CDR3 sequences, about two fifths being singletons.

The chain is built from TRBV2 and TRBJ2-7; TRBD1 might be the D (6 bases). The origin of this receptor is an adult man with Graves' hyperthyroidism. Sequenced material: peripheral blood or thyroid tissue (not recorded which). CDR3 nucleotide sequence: TGTGCCAGCAGTAGCCTGGGGGCCTTTTACGAGCAGTACTTC. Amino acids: CASSSLGAFYEQYF.